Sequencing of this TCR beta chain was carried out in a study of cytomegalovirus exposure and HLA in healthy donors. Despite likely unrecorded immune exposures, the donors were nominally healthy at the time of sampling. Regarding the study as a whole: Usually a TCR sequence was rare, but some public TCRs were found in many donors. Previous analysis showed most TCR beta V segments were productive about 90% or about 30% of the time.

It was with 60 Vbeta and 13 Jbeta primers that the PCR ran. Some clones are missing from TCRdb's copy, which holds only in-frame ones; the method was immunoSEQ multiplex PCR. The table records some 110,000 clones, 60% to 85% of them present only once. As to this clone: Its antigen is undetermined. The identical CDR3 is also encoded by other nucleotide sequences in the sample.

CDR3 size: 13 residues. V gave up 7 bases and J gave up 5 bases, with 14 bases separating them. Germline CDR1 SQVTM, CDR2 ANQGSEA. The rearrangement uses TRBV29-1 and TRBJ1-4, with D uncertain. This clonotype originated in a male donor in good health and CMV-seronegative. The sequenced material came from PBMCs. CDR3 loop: CSAHHGVNEKLFF. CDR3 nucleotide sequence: TGCAGCGCCCACCACGGGGTAAATGAAAAACTGTTTTTT.